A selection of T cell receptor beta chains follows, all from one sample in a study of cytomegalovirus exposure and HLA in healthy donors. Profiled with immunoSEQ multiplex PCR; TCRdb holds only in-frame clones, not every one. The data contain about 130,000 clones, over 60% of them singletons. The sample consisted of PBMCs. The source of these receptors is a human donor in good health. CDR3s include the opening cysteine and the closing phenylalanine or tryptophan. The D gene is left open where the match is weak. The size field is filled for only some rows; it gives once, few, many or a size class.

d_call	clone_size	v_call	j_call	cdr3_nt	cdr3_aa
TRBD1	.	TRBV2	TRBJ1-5	TGTGCCAGCACGGACAGGGTTGGCAATCAGCCCCAGCATTTT	CASTDRVGNQPQHF
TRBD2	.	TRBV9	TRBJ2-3	TGTGCCAGCAGCGTAGGTCCAGCGGGAGGCTCAGATACGCAGTATTTT	CASSVGPAGGSDTQYF
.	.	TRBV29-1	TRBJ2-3	TGCAGCGTTGTAACGTGGAGCCGTGCAGATACGCAGTATTTT	CSVVTWSRADTQYF
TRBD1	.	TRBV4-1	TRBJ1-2	TGCGCCAGCAGCCCGACCTCCGGGACAGGGATAGATGGCTACACCTTC	CASSPTSGTGIDGYTF
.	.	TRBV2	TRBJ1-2	TGTGCCAGCACGCCTGTCACAATTCGGAGGGGGAGGGCTAACTATGGCTACACCTTC	CASTPVTIRRGRANYGYTF
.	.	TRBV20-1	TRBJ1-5	TGCACTGAGAATCAGCCCCAGCATTTT	CTENQPQHF
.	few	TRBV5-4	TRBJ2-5	TGTGCCACCAGGGCGAGGGGGGGCTTTCTGGAGACCCAGTACTTC	CATRARGGFLETQYF
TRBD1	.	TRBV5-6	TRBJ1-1	TGTGCCAGCAGCTCCAGGGGGTTGAACACTGAAGCTTTCTTT	CASSSRGLNTEAFF
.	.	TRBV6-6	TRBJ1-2	TGTGCCAGCAGTTACGGTTCCGACAGGACTGGTGGCTACACCTTC	CASSYGSDRTGGYTF
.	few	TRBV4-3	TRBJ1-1	TGCGCCAGCAGCCAAGGTCAGAACACTGAAGCTTTCTTT	CASSQGQNTEAFF
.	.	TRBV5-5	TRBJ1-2	TGTGCCAGCAGCCCTTCAGGGGCGGGTGGCTACACCTTC	CASSPSGAGGYTF
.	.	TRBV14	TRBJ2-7	TGTGCCAGCAGCCTAATCTGGCCTTCCCACGAGCAGTACTTC	CASSLIWPSHEQYF
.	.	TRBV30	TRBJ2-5	TGTGCCTGGAGTCAGCAGGCAGAGACCCAGTACTTC	CAWSQQAETQYF
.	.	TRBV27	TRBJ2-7	TGTGCCAGCAGTTTATCGTTTCAGTCGATTCAGTACTTC	CASSLSFQSIQYF
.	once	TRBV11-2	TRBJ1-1	TGTGCCAGCAGCCGAATAGGGGTTAACACTGAAGCTTTCTTT	CASSRIGVNTEAFF
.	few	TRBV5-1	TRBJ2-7	TGCGCCAGCAGCTTGGATGGACAGTACGAGCAGTACTTC	CASSLDGQYEQYF
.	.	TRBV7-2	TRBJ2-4	TGTGCCAGCAGCTTAGAACCCGGGAGCAAAAACATTCAGTACTTC	CASSLEPGSKNIQYF
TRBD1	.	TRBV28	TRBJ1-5	TGTGCCAGCAGTTTATTTGGCGGGACAGCGAATCAGCCCCAGCATTTT	CASSLFGGTANQPQHF
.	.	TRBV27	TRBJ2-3	TGTGCCAGCAGTGCCTTGGGGGCCCTCACAGATACGCAGTATTTT	CASSALGALTDTQYF
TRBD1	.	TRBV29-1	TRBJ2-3	TGCAGCGCGGGACAGGCACCCACAGATACGCAGTATTTT	CSAGQAPTDTQYF
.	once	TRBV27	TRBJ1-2	TGTGCCAGCAGTCCGCAGAGAGGACAGCACTATGGCTACACCTTC	CASSPQRGQHYGYTF
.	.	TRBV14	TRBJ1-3	TGTGCCAGCAGCTGGAATATCGGGATCTCTGGAAACACCATATATTTT	CASSWNIGISGNTIYF
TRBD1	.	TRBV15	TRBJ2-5	TGTGCCACAGGGTTGGACAGGCAAGAGACCCAGTACTTC	CATGLDRQETQYF
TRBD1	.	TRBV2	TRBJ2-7	TGTGCCAGCAGTGAAGCGCTTCAGGGGGTCGGCGAGCAGTACTTC	CASSEALQGVGEQYF
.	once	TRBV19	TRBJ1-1	TGTGCCAGTAGACAGAACACTGAAGCTTTCTTT	CASRQNTEAFF
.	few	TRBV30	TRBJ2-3	TGTGCCTGGAGGGAGCGCCGCGGATACCAGGATACGCAGTATTTT	CAWRERRGYQDTQYF
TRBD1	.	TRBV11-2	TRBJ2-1	TGTGCCAGCAGCTTAGAACCAGGGGGTCCCTACAATGAGCAGTTCTTC	CASSLEPGGPYNEQFF
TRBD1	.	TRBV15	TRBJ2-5	TGTGCCACCAGCAGGACGCCGGGACAGTCACAAGAGACCCAGTACTTC	CATSRTPGQSQETQYF
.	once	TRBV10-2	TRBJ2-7	TGCGCCATCTCGGACTCCTCAGACGGTGAGCAGTACTTC	CAISDSSDGEQYF
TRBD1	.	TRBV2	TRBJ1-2	TGTGCCAGCAGTCCCGGGACAGCCTATGGCTACACCTTC	CASSPGTAYGYTF
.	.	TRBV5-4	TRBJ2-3	TGTGCCAGCAGCACAAAGACTGCTAGCACAGATACGCAGTATTTT	CASSTKTASTDTQYF
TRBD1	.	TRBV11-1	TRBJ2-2	TGTGCCAGCAGCTTAGATTTGGTGCAGGGGGACACCGGGGAGCTGTTTTTT	CASSLDLVQGDTGELFF
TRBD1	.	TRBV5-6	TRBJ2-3	TGTGCCAGCAGCTGGGGACAGGGGAGTGTGGATACGCAGTATTTT	CASSWGQGSVDTQYF
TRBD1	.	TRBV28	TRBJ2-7	TGTGCCAGCAGTTTCGGGACAGGGAACGAGCAGTACTTC	CASSFGTGNEQYF
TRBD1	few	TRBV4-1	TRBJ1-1	TGCGCCAGCAGCCAAGCAGGGACAGAGAACACTGAAGCTTTCTTT	CASSQAGTENTEAFF
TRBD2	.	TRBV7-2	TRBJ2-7	TGTGCCAGCAGCTTAGAAGCTAGCGGGGCCAGCTCCTACGAGCAGTACTTC	CASSLEASGASSYEQYF
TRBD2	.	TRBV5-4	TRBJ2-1	TGTGCCAGCAGCCCGGGACTAGCGGGCGGAACCTACAATGAGCAGTTCTTC	CASSPGLAGGTYNEQFF
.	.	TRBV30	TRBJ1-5	TGTGCCTGGAATCGACAGGAGAATCAGCCCCAGCATTTT	CAWNRQENQPQHF
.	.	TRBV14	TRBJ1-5	TGTGCCAGCACCTCGGAGGGAAATAGCAATCAGCCCCAGCATTTT	CASTSEGNSNQPQHF
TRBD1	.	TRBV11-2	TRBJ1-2	TGTGCCAGCAGCTTACCCTTGACAGGGTATGGCTACACCTTC	CASSLPLTGYGYTF